A selection of T cell receptor beta chains follows, all from one sample in a study of blood T cell repertoires in COVID-19. The table came from immunoSEQ multiplex PCR; TCRdb's copy has only in-frame clones and leaves some out. This table holds some 220,000 clones, about 82% found once. Material for sequencing was peripheral blood. The receptor source for this set is a man in his fifties or sixties with COVID-19, enrolled during active disease. The CDR3 runs from the conserved cysteine through the conserved F or W.

j_call,v_call,cdr3_aa
TRBJ1-1,TRBV10-3,CAITKQGAGTEAFF
TRBJ1-6,TRBV27,CASSPGTGNPSSYNSPLHF
TRBJ1-4,TRBV18,CASSPRDSPEKLFF
TRBJ2-5,TRBV3-1/TRBV3-2,CASSLNQETQYF
TRBJ1-6,TRBV29-1,CSAGQGLDSPLHF
TRBJ1-6,TRBV19,CASSTGQGNSPLHF
TRBJ2-2,TRBV3-1/TRBV3-2,CASSQVSGYTGELFF
TRBJ2-3,TRBV15,CATSRDLWGGAGSTDTQYF
TRBJ1-1,TRBV9,CATREGRNTEAFF
TRBJ2-2,TRBV30,CAWSVLRELFF
TRBJ2-7,TRBV4-2,CASSQDSSYEQYF
TRBJ2-3,TRBV5-1,CASSLEGADTQYF
TRBJ1-5,TRBV28,CASSLGTGYSNQPQHF
TRBJ2-2,TRBV7-7,CASSLVAPGEGTGELFF
TRBJ2-1,TRBV10-3,CAISGRRSDEQFF
TRBJ2-1,TRBV7-3,CASSQKGLAGGNNEQFF
TRBJ1-2,TRBV10-3,CAISESPGVGYGYTF
TRBJ2-5,TRBV7-2,CASSSPEAETQYF
TRBJ2-5,TRBV5-4,CASSLQTGVKKETQYF
TRBJ2-5,TRBV10-3,CAIARRDSRYETQYF
TRBJ2-2,TRBV3-1/TRBV3-2,CASSQGLTGELFF
TRBJ1-5,TRBV27,CASKDRGRLDQPQHF
TRBJ1-4,TRBV2,CASSEGQGMGELFF
TRBJ1-2,TRBV20-1,CSAIRDRQVTF
TRBJ2-7,TRBV7-2,CASSLEGATVTYEQYF
TRBJ1-2,TRBV7-9,CASSPGQGPNYGYTF
TRBJ1-5,TRBV7-2,CASSSKGGNQPQHF
TRBJ1-2,TRBV7-9,CASSHANSGYTF
TRBJ2-2,TRBV2,CASREAGGSNGELFF
TRBJ1-1,TRBV6-5,CASIPRTAPNTEAFF
TRBJ2-7,TRBV10-1,CASSEFPLGSSYEQYF
TRBJ2-2,TRBV7-2,CASSTSLLRGTGELFF
TRBJ2-3,TRBV7-3,CASSPGGRGSPDTQYF
TRBJ1-2,TRBV4-3,CASSQAGHNYGYTF
TRBJ1-2,TRBV18,CASSQQGSDGYTF
TRBJ2-1,TRBV4-2,CASSQDGGGGLYNEQFF
TRBJ1-6,TRBV5-1,CASRPWPGFYNSPLHF
TRBJ1-6,TRBV6-2/TRBV6-3,CASSDRVSPLHF
TRBJ2-2,TRBV12-5,CASGLGQGDTGELFF
TRBJ1-2,TRBV27,CASSSRTVYGYTF
TRBJ1-1,TRBV2,CASSVAGTGAEAFF
TRBJ2-3,TRBV18,CASSPRDRAYDTQYF
TRBJ1-4,TRBV30,CAWTRPGGLREKLFF
TRBJ2-3,TRBV7-2,CASSSGLAGTQYF
TRBJ2-2,TRBV7-2,CASSYRAPTGELFF
TRBJ2-7,TRBV14,CASSQTVRYGHEQYF